The 22 T cell receptor beta chains listed next were all sequenced from one sample in a study of Graves' ophthalmopathy and Graves' hyperthyroidism. Scientists amplified the TCR beta CDR3 regions from RNA transcripts. An initial RT-PCR round employing HTBI primers preceded a second-round multiplex PCR. Each CDR3 protein gets one entry after TCRdb re-called the multiplex PCR reads with MiXCR. The table includes some 410,000 distinct CDR3 sequences, roughly 20% detected once. Sequenced input: peripheral blood. The receptor set was obtained from a woman aged 18 to 35 with stable Graves' hyperthyroidism.

The chain combines TRBV15 with TRBJ2-5; D could derive from TRBD1 or TRBD2 (5 bases each). The CDR3 sequence is 15 residues long. Germline CDR1 LNHNV, CDR2 YYDKDF (reference sequence). V was trimmed by 2 bases and J by 3 bases, leaving 13 bases between them. The CDR3 reads CATSRRDRVEETQYF. Written as DNA, the CDR3 is TGTGCCACCAGCAGAAGGGACCGGGTGGAAGAGACCCAGTACTTC.

In its sample, this clonotype was seen many times. The chain links TRBV12-3 or TRBV12-4 to TRBJ1-2; 10 nucleotides align to TRBD1. Trimming cost V 4 bases and J 7 bases; bases outside gene matches: 9. This CDR3 is 15 amino acids long. CDR3 protein: CASSSRQGARGGYTF. The DNA of the CDR3 is TGTGCCAGCAGTTCACGACAGGGGGCGAGGGGTGGCTACACCTTC.

This clonotype showed up just a few times. The CDR3 protein is CASSFFGLAVAGELFF. The CDR3 region has the DNA TGTGCCAGCAGCTTTTTCGGTCTAGCGGTCGCCGGGGAGCTGTTTTTT. The chain joins TRBV7-2 to TRBJ2-2; TRBD2 matches at 7 bases. The CDR3 has 16 residues. The germline V gene has CDR1 SGHTA and CDR2 FQGNSA. After removal of 3 bases from V and 6 bases from J, the junction contained 10 bases not matched to a gene.

The sample holds a few counts of this clonotype. In DNA, the CDR3 is TGTGCTAGTGGTTTGGTATGGATCGGCGAGCAGTACTTC. Amino acid sequence: CASGLVWIGEQYF. The chain joins TRBV12-5 to TRBJ2-7; the D is unclear. This CDR3 spans 13 amino acids. The germline gives CDR1 LGHNT, CDR2 FRNRAP. V lost 0 bases and J 6 bases, leaving 9 bases between the germline ends.

In its sample, this clonotype was seen a few times. The chain couples TRBV6-1 to TRBJ2-5; D unresolved. The CDR3 sequence is 14 residues long. CDR1 and CDR2 from the germline V gene are MNHNS and SASEGT. Trimming removed 1 base at V and 5 bases at J, with 11 bases between. The DNA for the CDR3 is TGTGCCAGCAGTGAAGGGATGGAGTCGGAGACCCAGTACTTC. It translates to CASSEGMESETQYF.

This clonotype was counted only a few times. V and J are TRBV12-3 or TRBV12-4 and TRBJ2-3, with TRBD2 matching over 11 bases. J was trimmed by 2 bases and V by 5 bases; bases with no gene match: 6. This CDR3 has 16 residues. CDR3 residues: CASSRGLADHTDTQYF. The CDR3 DNA sequence: TGTGCCAGCAGTCGGGGACTAGCGGACCACACAGATACGCAGTATTTT.

This clonotype was seen a handful of times. This CDR3 reads CASSFGFMNTEAFF. In DNA, the CDR3 is TGTGCCAGCAGTTTTGGGTTTATGAACACTGAAGCTTTCTTT. This rearrangement joins TRBV12-3 or TRBV12-4 to TRBJ1-1, with unresolved D. This CDR3 spans 14 amino acids. The V gene lost 3 bases and the J gene lost 0 bases, with 8 bases spanning the gap.

This clonotype came up many times. The gene calls are TRBV29-1 and TRBJ2-5, with 9 positions matching TRBD2. Germline V gives CDR1 SQVTM, CDR2 ANQGSEA. The length of the CDR3 is 13 residues. V dropped 4 bases and J dropped 3; count of bases not matched to a gene: 3. In nucleotides, the CDR3 is TGCAGCGTTGTAGCTAGCGGGGAAGAGACCCAGTACTTC. The encoded protein is CSVVASGEETQYF.

The rearrangement joins TRBV29-1 to TRBJ2-7; the D is unclear. V shed 6 bases and J shed 7 bases, with 13 bases lying between them. This CDR3 is built from 11 residues. Germline-derived CDR1 and CDR2 are SQVTM and ANQGSEA. DNA for the CDR3: TGCAGCGTCAGATCCAGACAAGAGCAGTACTTC. It specifies CSVRSRQEQYF.

This clonotype was observed many times. In DNA form, the CDR3 reads TGTGCCAGCCGTTCCGGGACGGCAAATTCACCCCTCCACTTT. The encoded protein is CASRSGTANSPLHF. This chain uses TRBV2 with TRBJ1-6; D is possibly TRBD1 (5 bases). This CDR3 has 14 residues. CDR1 and CDR2 from the germline V gene are SNHLY and FYNNEI. The V and J ends lost 8 bases and 7 bases respectively, with 15 bases between them.

This clonotype was picked up many times. CDR3 nucleotide sequence: TGTGCCAGCAGTTTTAAAGGGGAGCAGTACTTC. It translates to CASSFKGEQYF. The chain has TRBV12-3 or TRBV12-4 and TRBJ2-7; D unclear. V lost 3 bases and J lost 7, with 7 bases in between. The CDR3 has 11 amino acids.

V is TRBV12-3 or TRBV12-4 and J is TRBJ1-1, with D hard to call. This CDR3 has 11 amino acids. The ends were cut back, 7 bases at V and 7 bases at J, with 10 bases in the middle. The chain's CDR3 is CASTWEHEAFF. The DNA of the CDR3 is TGTGCCAGCACCTGGGAGCATGAAGCTTTCTTT.

This clonotype appeared many times. The chain is built from TRBV6-2 or TRBV6-3 and TRBJ1-1; D unclear. The CDR3 totals 12 residues. Between the trimmed V and J ends, which lost 4 bases and 6 bases, there was a span of 9 bases. Per the germline V gene, CDR1 is MNHEY and CDR2 is SVGEGT. The CDR3 DNA sequence: TGTGCCAGCAGTTGGGGTCGCTCTGAAGCTTTCTTT. This gives the protein CASSWGRSEAFF.

This clonotype appeared many times. The CDR3 coding sequence is TGTGCCAGCAGTAGACTGTCGTTCTCTGAGGAAAACACCATATATTTT. This translates into CASSRLSFSEENTIYF. This sequence joins TRBV6-5 and TRBJ1-3; D is undetermined. The CDR3 covers 16 residues. Trimming stripped 5 bases from V and 6 bases from J, with 20 bases between. CDR1 MNHEY and CDR2 SVGAGI come from the germline V gene.

This chain connects TRBV28 to TRBJ2-7; D remains unclear. The CDR3 consists of 13 residues. Germline-derived CDR1 and CDR2 are MDHEN and SYDVKM. V dropped 5 bases and J dropped 2 bases, with 10 bases sitting between them. The CDR3 is CASSPPYPYEQYF. DNA of the CDR3: TGTGCCAGCAGTCCCCCCTACCCCTACGAGCAGTACTTC.

Concerning this clonotype itself: A read error is possible here, since a much larger clone lies one base away. V usage is TRBV6-1 and J usage is TRBJ1-1, with D possibly TRBD1 on 5 matching bases. CDR3 length equals 13 residues. CDR1 MNHNS and CDR2 SASEGT come from the germline V gene. CDR3 coding DNA: TGTGGCAGCAGGGTGACAGCTAACACTGAAGCTTTCTTT. Amino acids: CGSRVTANTEAFF.

Ten or more counts support this clonotype. The chain employs TRBV7-2 and TRBJ2-5; D tentatively fits TRBD1 or TRBD2 (5 bases each). This CDR3 is 15 amino acids long. Germline V gene data show CDR1 as SGHTA and CDR2 as FQGNSA. The ends were cut back, 5 bases at V and 6 bases at J, with 19 bases in the middle. As DNA, the CDR3 is TGTGCCAGCAGCGACCGGGGCCTGATGTTCCAGACCCAGTACTTC. This encodes CASSDRGLMFQTQYF. The whole variable domain, remainder taken from reference TRBV7-2 and TRBJ2-5, is GAGVSQSPSNKVTEKGKDVELRCDPISGHTALYWYRQSLGQGLEFLIYFQGNSAPDKSGLPSDRFSAERTGGSVSTLTIQRTQQEDSAVYLCASSDRGLMFQTQYFGPGTRLLVL.

This clonotype was seen many times. J is TRBJ2-5 and V is TRBV7-2; TRBD2 agrees at 9 bases. Germline V CDR1 and CDR2: SGHTA, FQGNSA. The V segment lost 6 bases and the J segment 7 bases; nucleotides outside the gene matches: 12. This CDR3 region has 15 residues. The CDR3 loop is CASRVLAGGSGTQYF. The CDR3 DNA reads TGTGCCAGCAGGGTACTAGCGGGCGGGTCCGGGACCCAGTACTTC. The whole variable domain, remainder taken from reference TRBV7-2 and TRBJ2-5, is GAGVSQSPSNKVTEKGKDVELRCDPISGHTALYWYRQSLGQGLEFLIYFQGNSAPDKSGLPSDRFSAERTGGSVSTLTIQRTQQEDSAVYLCASRVLAGGSGTQYFGPGTRLLVL.

This clonotype appeared once. The chain couples TRBV12-3 or TRBV12-4 to TRBJ2-7; D is perhaps TRBD2 (7 bases). V dropped 5 bases and J dropped 3 bases, with 11 bases sitting between them. This CDR3 region has 13 residues. The CDR3 loop reads CASSSGTFYEQYF. CDR3 DNA: TGTGCCAGCAGTAGCGGGACATTCTACGAGCAGTACTTC.

The chain couples TRBV28 to TRBJ2-5, with 8 nucleotides matching TRBD1. This CDR3 contains 15 residues. CDR1 is MDHEN, CDR2 SYDVKM, per germline. V shed 3 bases, J shed 1 base, and the junction held 4 bases outside the gene matches. DNA of the CDR3: TGTGCCAGCAGTTTCTTGGACAGGGCCCAAGAGACCCAGTACTTC. As protein: CASSFLDRAQETQYF.

This clonotype was seen many times. The V call is TRBV25-1, the J call TRBJ1-5; tentatively, D is TRBD1 (5 bases). Germline CDR1 is MGHDK and CDR2 is SYGVNS. Trimming shortened V by 2 bases and J by 4 bases, and 12 bases separated the two germline ends. There are 15 residues in the CDR3. Here the CDR3 reads CASSEGQGGNQPQHF. CDR3 nucleotides: TGTGCCAGCAGTGAAGGGCAGGGAGGGAATCAGCCCCAGCATTTT. The full variable domain, its missing parts supplied by reference TRBV25-1 and TRBJ1-5, is EADIYQTPRYLVIGTGKKITLECSQTMGHDKMYWYQQDPGMELHLIHYSYGVNSTEKGDLSSESTVSRIRTEHFPLTLESARPSHTSQYLCASSEGQGGNQPQHFGDGTRLSIL.

Many counts were recorded for this clonotype. The rearrangement links TRBV20-1 to TRBJ2-2; 15 bases map to TRBD2. This CDR3 is 17 amino acids long. CDR1 and CDR2 (germline): DFQATT, SNEGSKA (reference sequence). Trimming cost V 6 bases and J 1 base; bases outside gene matches: 6. The DNA for the CDR3 is TGCAGTGCCGCCGGGACTAGCGGGAGGTGGAACACCGGGGAGCTGTTTTTT. It encodes CSAAGTSGRWNTGELFF.